The text below deals with one T cell receptor (beta chain). Random hexamers primed reverse transcription of about 0.45 to 1 ug RNA. The amplification used immunoSEQ multiplex PCR on TCR beta CDR3; it spanned 54 Vbeta and 13 Jbeta. TCRdb reprocessed the immunoSEQ multiplex PCR reads with MiXCR, giving one entry per CDR3 protein. The table shows around 79,000 distinct CDR3 sequences, with about 94% occurring only once. The data originate from a study of CD8 T cells in Susac syndrome. In the multiple sclerosis control group, patients were treatment-naive and had stable or active relapsing-remitting disease. TEMRA cells were enriched by FACS, while CD8+ and CD4+ T cells were obtained through a negative isolation that was performed magnetically. Germline lookup yields CDR1 SGHAT and CDR2 FQNNGV. The CDR3 has 16 amino acids. Trimming took 2 bases from V and 7 from J, leaving 21 bases between them.

This chain uses TRBV11-2 with TRBJ2-7, with D possibly being TRBD1 (6 bases). Sequencing used CD8+ T cells from PBMCs. This clonotype originated in a human donor with multiple sclerosis. The CDR3: CASSLKQGARYGEQYF. The CDR3 DNA reads as TGTGCCAGCAGCTTAAAACAGGGCGCACGATATGGAGAGCAGTACTTC.